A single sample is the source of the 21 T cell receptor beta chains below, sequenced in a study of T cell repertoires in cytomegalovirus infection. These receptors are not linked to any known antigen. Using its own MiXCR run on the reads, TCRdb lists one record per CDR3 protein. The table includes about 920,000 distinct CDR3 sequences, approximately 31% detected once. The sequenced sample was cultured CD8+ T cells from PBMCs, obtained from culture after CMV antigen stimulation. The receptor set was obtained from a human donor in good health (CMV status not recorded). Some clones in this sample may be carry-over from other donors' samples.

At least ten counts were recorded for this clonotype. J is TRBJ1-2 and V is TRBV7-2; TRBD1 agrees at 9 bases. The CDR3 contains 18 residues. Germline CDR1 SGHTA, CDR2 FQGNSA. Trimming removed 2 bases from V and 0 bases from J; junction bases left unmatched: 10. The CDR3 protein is CASSLIFIWTGANYGYTF. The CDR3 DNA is TGTGCCAGCAGCTTAATCTTTATTTGGACAGGGGCTAACTATGGCTACACCTTC.

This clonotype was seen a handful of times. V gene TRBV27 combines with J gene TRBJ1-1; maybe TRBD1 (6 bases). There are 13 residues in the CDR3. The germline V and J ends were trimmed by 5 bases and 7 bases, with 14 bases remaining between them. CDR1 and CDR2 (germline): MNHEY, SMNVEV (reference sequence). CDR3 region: CASSQGHRDEAFF. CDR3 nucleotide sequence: TGTGCCAGCAGTCAGGGACATCGAGATGAAGCTTTCTTT.

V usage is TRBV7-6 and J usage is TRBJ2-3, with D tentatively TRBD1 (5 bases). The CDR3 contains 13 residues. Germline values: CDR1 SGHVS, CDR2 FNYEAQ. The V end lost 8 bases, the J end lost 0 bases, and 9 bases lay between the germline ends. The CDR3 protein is CASQGASTDTQYF. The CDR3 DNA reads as TGTGCCAGCCAGGGCGCTAGCACAGATACGCAGTATTTT.

CDR3 residues: CASSLRGQGIYEQYV. The CDR3, as DNA: TGTGCCAGCAGTTTAAGGGGACAGGGTATATACGAGCAGTACGTC. The rearrangement uses TRBV27 and TRBJ2-7, with 9 bases fitting TRBD1. The V segment lost 2 bases and the J segment 4 bases; nucleotides outside the gene matches: 6. CDR1 is MNHEY, CDR2 SMNVEV, per germline (reference sequence). There are 15 residues in the CDR3.

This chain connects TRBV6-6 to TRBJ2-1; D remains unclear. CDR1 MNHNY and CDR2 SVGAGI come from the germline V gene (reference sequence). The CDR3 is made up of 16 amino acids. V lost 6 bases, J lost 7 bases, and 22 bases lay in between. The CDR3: CASSPSTLGFVNEQFF. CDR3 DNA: TGTGCCAGCAGCCCCTCGACTCTAGGATTTGTAAATGAGCAGTTCTTC.

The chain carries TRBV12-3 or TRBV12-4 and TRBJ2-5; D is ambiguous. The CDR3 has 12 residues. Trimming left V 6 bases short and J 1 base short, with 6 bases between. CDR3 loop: CASRAGQETQYF. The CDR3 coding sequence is TGTGCCAGCAGGGCAGGCCAAGAGACCCAGTACTTC.

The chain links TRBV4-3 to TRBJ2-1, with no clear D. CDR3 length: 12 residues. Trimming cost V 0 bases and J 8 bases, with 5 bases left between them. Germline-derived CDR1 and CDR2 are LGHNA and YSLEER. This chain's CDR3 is CASSQEGYEQFF. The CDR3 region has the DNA TGCGCCAGCAGCCAAGAAGGATATGAGCAGTTCTTC.

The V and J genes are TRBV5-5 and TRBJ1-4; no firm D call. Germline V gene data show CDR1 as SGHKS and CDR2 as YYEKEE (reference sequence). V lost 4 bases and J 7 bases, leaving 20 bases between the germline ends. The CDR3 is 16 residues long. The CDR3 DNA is TGTGCCAGCAGCCCCCCAGCGGGTTTTGGTGGTGAAAAACTGTTTTTT. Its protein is CASSPPAGFGGEKLFF. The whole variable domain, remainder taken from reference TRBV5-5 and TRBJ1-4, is DAGVTQSPTHLIKTRGQQVTLRCSPISGHKSVSWYQQVLGQGPQFIFQYYEKEERGRGNFPDRFSARQFPNYSSELNVNALLLGDSALYLCASSPPAGFGGEKLFFGSGTQLSVL.

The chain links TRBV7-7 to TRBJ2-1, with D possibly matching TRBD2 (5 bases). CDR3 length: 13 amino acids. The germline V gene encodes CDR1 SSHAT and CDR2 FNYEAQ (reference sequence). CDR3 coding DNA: TGTGTTAGCAGCGCGGGCCTTGACAATGAGCAGTTCTTC. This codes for CVSSAGLDNEQFF.

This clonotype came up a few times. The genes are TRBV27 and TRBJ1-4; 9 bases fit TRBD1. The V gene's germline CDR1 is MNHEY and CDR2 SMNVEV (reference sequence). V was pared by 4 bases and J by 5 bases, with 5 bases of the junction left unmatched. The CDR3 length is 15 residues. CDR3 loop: CASSSLTGGNEKLFF. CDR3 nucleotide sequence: TGTGCCAGCAGTTCGCTGACAGGGGGAAATGAAAAACTGTTTTTT.

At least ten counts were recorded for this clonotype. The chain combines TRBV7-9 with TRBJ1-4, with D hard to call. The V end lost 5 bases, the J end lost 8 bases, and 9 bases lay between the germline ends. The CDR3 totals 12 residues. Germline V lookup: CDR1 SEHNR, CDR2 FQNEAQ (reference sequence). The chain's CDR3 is CASSPGREKLFF. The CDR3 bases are TGTGCCAGCAGCCCTGGACGGGAAAAACTGTTTTTT.

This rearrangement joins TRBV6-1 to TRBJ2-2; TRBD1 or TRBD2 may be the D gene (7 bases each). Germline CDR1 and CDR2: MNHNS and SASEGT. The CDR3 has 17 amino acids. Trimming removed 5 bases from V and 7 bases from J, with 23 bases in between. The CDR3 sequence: CASSTPRGGEISGELFF. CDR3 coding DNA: TGTGCCAGCAGTACCCCCAGGGGGGGAGAAATCAGCGGGGAGCTGTTTTTT.

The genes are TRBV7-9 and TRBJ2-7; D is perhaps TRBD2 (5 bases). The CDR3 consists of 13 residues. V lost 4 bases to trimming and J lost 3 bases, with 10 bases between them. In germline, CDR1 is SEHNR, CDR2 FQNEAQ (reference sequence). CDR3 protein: CASSSGLFYEQYV. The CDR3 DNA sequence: TGTGCCAGCAGCTCCGGACTTTTCTACGAGCAGTACGTC.

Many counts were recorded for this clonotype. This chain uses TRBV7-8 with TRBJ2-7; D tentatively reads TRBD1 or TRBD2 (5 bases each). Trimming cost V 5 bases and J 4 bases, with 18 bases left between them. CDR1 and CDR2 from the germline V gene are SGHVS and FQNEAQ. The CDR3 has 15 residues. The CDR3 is CASSPGTPTLYEQYF. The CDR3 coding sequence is TGTGCCAGCAGCCCAGGGACGCCGACCCTGTACGAGCAGTACTTC.

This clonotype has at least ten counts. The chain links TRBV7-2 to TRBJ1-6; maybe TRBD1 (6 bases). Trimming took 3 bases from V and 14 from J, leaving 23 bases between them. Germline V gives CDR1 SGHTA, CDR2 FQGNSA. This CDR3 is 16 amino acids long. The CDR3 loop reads CASSFRGQGIHLALHF. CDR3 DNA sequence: TGTGCCAGCAGCTTTAGGGGACAAGGGATTCATTTGGCCCTCCACTTT.

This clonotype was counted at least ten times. The CDR3 region is CASSQHRGLWETQYF. The CDR3 DNA sequence: TGTGCCAGCAGTCAACACAGGGGGCTATGGGAGACCCAGTACTTC. The gene calls are TRBV7-2 and TRBJ2-5, with 9 bases aligning to TRBD1. CDR3 length: 15 residues. Germline V gene data show CDR1 as SGHTA and CDR2 as FQGNSA. V gave up 6 bases and J gave up 5 bases; unmatched junction bases: 10.

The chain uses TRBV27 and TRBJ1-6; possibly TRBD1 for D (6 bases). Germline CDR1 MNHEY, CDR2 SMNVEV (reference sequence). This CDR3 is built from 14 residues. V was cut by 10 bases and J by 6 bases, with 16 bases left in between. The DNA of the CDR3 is TGTGCCAACACCCCGGACAGCCTTAATTCACCCCTCCACTTT. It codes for CANTPDSLNSPLHF.

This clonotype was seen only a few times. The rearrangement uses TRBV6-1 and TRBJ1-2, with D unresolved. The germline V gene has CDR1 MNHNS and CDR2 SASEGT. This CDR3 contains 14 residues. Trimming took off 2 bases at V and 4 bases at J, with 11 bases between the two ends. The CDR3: CASSELGFPYGYTF. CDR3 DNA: TGTGCCAGCAGTGAATTAGGGTTCCCCTATGGCTACACCTTC.

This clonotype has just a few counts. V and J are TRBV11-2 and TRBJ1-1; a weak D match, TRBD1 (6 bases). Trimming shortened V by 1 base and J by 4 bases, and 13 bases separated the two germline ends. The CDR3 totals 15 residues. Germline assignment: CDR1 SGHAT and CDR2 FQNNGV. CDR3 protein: CASSLAQGPSTEAFF. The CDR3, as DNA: TGTGCCAGCAGCTTAGCCCAGGGGCCTTCCACTGAAGCTTTCTTT. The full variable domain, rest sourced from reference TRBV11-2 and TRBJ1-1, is EAGVAQSPRYKIIEKRQSVAFWCNPISGHATLYWYQQILGQGPKLLIQFQNNGVVDDSQLPKDRFSAERLKGVDSTLKIQPAKLEDSAVYLCASSLAQGPSTEAFFGQGTRLTVV.

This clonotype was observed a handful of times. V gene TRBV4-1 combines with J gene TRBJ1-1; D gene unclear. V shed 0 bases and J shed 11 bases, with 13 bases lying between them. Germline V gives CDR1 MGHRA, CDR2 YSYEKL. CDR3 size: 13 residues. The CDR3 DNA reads TGCGCCAGCAGCCAAGAAGAAGCCTTTGGGGCTTTCTTT. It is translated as CASSQEEAFGAFF.

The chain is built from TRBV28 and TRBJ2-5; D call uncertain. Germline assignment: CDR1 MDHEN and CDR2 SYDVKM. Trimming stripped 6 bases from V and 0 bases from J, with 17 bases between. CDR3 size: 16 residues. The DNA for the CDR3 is TGTGCCAGCAGCTTCCCGGACGAAAAGTACCAAGAGACCCAGTACTTC. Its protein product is CASSFPDEKYQETQYF.